The 18 T cell receptor beta chains below were found in one sample sequenced in a study of cytomegalovirus exposure and HLA in healthy donors. Amplification used 60 Vbeta primers and 13 Jbeta primers. Measured with immunoSEQ multiplex PCR; TCRdb has only the in-frame clones, and not every one. The sample includes about 130,000 clones, less than 80% seen only once; the top ten take about 3.9%. Sequencing input: PBMCs. The receptor set was obtained from a man between 45 and 60 years old in good health and CMV-seropositive.

This clone occurred a few times. The chain links TRBV7-9 to TRBJ2-1; TRBD1 aligns across 9 bases. J gave up 8 bases and V 5 bases, and 10 bases lay outside the gene matches. The CDR3 length is 15 residues. Germline V gene data show CDR1 as SEHNR and CDR2 as FQNEAQ (reference sequence). This CDR3 reads CASSPGTGPQHEQFF. CDR3 DNA: TGTGCCAGCAGCCCGGGGACAGGGCCGCAACATGAGCAGTTCTTC. The full variable domain, its missing parts supplied by reference TRBV7-9 and TRBJ2-1, is DTGVSQNPRHKITKRGQNVTFRCDPISEHNRLYWYRQTLGQGPEFLTYFQNEAQLEKSRLLSDRFSAERPKGSFSTLEIQRTEQGDSAMYLCASSPGTGPQHEQFFGPGTRLTVL.

The chain has TRBV5-1 and TRBJ2-1; a weak D match, TRBD1 (6 bases). CDR3 length: 15 amino acids. Deletions cut 0 bases from V and 4 bases from J, with 11 bases between. Germline V gene sequence: CDR1 SGHRS, CDR2 YFSETQ. The CDR3 DNA reads TGCGCCAGCAGCTTGGTGGGGGCCCTTTACAATGAGCAGTTCTTC. As protein: CASSLVGALYNEQFF.

This clone was found a few times. The rearrangement links TRBV2 to TRBJ1-5; D is unresolved. Germline V gene data show CDR1 as SNHLY and CDR2 as FYNNEI. The CDR3 consists of 14 residues. V was trimmed by 2 bases and J by 4 bases, leaving 9 bases between them. Here the CDR3 reads CASSESQVNQPQHF. CDR3 bases: TGTGCCAGCAGTGAATCCCAGGTTAATCAGCCCCAGCATTTT.

This chain's CDR3 is CASSQGILRQEASYNEQFF. DNA for the CDR3: TGCGCCAGCAGCCAAGGCATCCTACGACAGGAAGCGTCCTACAATGAGCAGTTCTTC. This rearrangement joins TRBV4-1 to TRBJ2-1; TRBD1 might be the D (6 bases). The CDR3 covers 19 residues. Germline lookup yields CDR1 MGHRA and CDR2 YSYEKL. Trimming pared 1 base from V and 1 base from J, leaving 20 bases between.

As to this clone: One junction end disagrees with the germline gene, perhaps due to a read error. The chain is built from TRBV15 and TRBJ1-4, with 7 bases that match TRBD1. This CDR3 spans 15 amino acids. In germline, CDR1 is LNHNV, CDR2 YYDKDF (reference sequence). CDR3 protein: CATSRETGSVEKLFF. CDR3 DNA sequence: TGTGCCACCAGTAGAGAGACAGGGTCGGTTGAAAAACTGTTTTTT.

This clone was seen a handful of times. This chain links TRBV5-5 with TRBJ1-2, with D possibly matching TRBD1 (5 bases). The length of the CDR3 is 15 residues. The V gene's germline CDR1 is SGHKS and CDR2 YYEKEE (reference sequence). Trimming took off 4 bases at V and 5 bases at J, with 18 bases between the two ends. CDR3 sequence reads: CASSPGLGQSYGYTF. The CDR3 DNA sequence: TGTGCCAGCAGCCCGGGTCTGGGGCAATCGTATGGCTACACCTTC.

This chain connects TRBV9 to TRBJ2-7; TRBD2 might be the D (6 bases). Germline loops: CDR1 SGDLS, CDR2 YYNGEE. CDR3 size: 16 residues. The V end lost 3 bases, the J end lost 0 bases, and 16 bases lay between the germline ends. CDR3 residues: CASSDGPGLGSYEQYF. The DNA of the CDR3 is TGTGCCAGCAGCGATGGGCCGGGACTGGGCTCCTACGAGCAGTACTTC.

V is TRBV27 and J is TRBJ1-1, with 8 bases identical to TRBD1. V gave up 5 bases and J gave up 5 bases; unmatched junction bases: 7. Germline CDR1 is MNHEY and CDR2 is SMNVEV (reference sequence). This CDR3 contains 14 residues. The CDR3 region is CASSPRTGKTEAFF. The CDR3 DNA is TGTGCCAGCAGTCCGCGGACAGGGAAGACTGAAGCTTTCTTT.

The rearrangement joins TRBV7-2 to TRBJ2-4; 11 bases line up with TRBD2. With 5 bases clipped from V and 9 bases from J, the junction kept 12 bases outside the gene matches. CDR1 is SGHTA, CDR2 FQGNSA, per germline. The CDR3 covers 16 residues. This CDR3 is CASSPGTSGRRGIQYF. The DNA of the CDR3 is TGTGCCAGCAGCCCCGGAACTAGCGGGAGAAGGGGCATTCAGTACTTC.

This clone was seen only a few times. The chain joins TRBV27 to TRBJ2-7; tentative D call: TRBD2 (6 bases). This CDR3 comprises 14 residues. Germline CDR1 and CDR2: MNHEY and SMNVEV (reference sequence). Trimming cost V 7 bases and J 5 bases, with 18 bases left between them. The CDR3 reads CASTTGGIQNEQYF. In DNA, the CDR3 is TGTGCCAGCACCACCGGCGGGATCCAAAACGAGCAGTACTTC.

The rearrangement links TRBV9 to TRBJ2-3, with D unresolved. The CDR3 has 14 residues. Trimming removed 5 bases at V and 3 bases at J, with 13 bases between. Germline V lookup: CDR1 SGDLS, CDR2 YYNGEE. The CDR3 spells CASRKRGFTDTQYF. Written as DNA, the CDR3 is TGTGCCAGCAGAAAGAGAGGATTTACAGATACGCAGTATTTT.

The chain employs TRBV10-3 and TRBJ1-5; 8 bases are a match to TRBD1. The germline V gene encodes CDR1 ENHRY and CDR2 SYGVKD. The CDR3 runs to 14 residues. With 8 bases clipped from V and 2 bases from J, the junction kept 5 bases outside the gene matches. The CDR3 reads CAIQGTGGNQPQHF. In nucleotides, the CDR3 is TGTGCCATCCAAGGGACAGGAGGCAATCAGCCCCAGCATTTT.

The chain employs TRBV6-1 and TRBJ1-2; 8 nucleotides agree with TRBD1. Germline loops: CDR1 MNHNS, CDR2 SASEGT. The CDR3 is 13 residues long. J was trimmed by 7 bases and V by 6 bases; bases with no gene match: 7. The CDR3 nucleotides are TGTGCCAGCAGCCTGGACAGGGTGAGTGGCTACACCTTC. Translation gives CASSLDRVSGYTF.

The V call is TRBV21-1, the J call TRBJ2-2; the table's D call TRBD2 went unverified against the DNA. TRBV21-1 is a pseudogene. CDR3 size: 17 residues. This CDR3 reads CASSLSLSGKGTGELFF. The DNA for the CDR3 is TGTGCCAGCAGCCTATCGCTTAGCGGGAAAGGGACCGGGGAGCTGTTTTTT.

The chain uses TRBV4-3 and TRBJ2-1; D ambiguous. This CDR3 contains 19 residues. Trimming took 0 bases from V and 0 from J, leaving 18 bases between them. Germline CDR1 LGHNA, CDR2 YSLEER. The CDR3 spells CASSQDPPRLAPSYNEQFF. DNA for the CDR3: TGCGCCAGCAGCCAAGATCCCCCGAGATTAGCCCCCTCCTACAATGAGCAGTTCTTC.

The V call is TRBV27, the J call TRBJ1-1; D gene unclear. This CDR3 has 14 residues. Trimming took 6 bases from V and 0 from J, leaving 11 bases between them. CDR1 MNHEY and CDR2 SMNVEV come from the germline V gene (reference sequence). This chain's CDR3 is CASSPRLLNTEAFF. CDR3 nucleotide sequence: TGTGCCAGCAGCCCCAGATTACTGAACACTGAAGCTTTCTTT.

This clone was picked up many times. This chain joins TRBV10-3 and TRBJ1-3; D gene unclear. Trimming left V 1 base short and J 9 bases short, with 10 bases between. Germline CDR1 ENHRY, CDR2 SYGVKD. The CDR3 length is 13 residues. CDR3 sequence (DNA): TGTGCCATCAGTGAGTTGGGTCGGGGCACCATATATTTT. Encoded protein: CAISELGRGTIYF.

The CDR3 DNA reads as TGTGCCAGCAGTTCCCCCGGACTAGCGGGAGCCCCAGATACGCAGTATTTT. Encoded protein: CASSSPGLAGAPDTQYF. The chain is built from TRBV27 and TRBJ2-3; TRBD2 matches at 13 bases. This CDR3 has 17 residues. The V and J ends lost 4 bases and 4 bases, in that order; junction bases with no gene match: 8. Germline V lookup: CDR1 MNHEY, CDR2 SMNVEV (reference sequence).